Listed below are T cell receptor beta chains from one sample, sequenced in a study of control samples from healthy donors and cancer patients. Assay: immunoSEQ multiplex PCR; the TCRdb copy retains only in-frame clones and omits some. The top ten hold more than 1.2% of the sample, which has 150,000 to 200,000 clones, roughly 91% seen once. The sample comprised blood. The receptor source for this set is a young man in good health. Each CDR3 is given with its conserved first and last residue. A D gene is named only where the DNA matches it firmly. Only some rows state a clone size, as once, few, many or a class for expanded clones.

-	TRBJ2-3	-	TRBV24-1	CATSDPRGAGDTQYF	TGTGCCACCAGTGATCCCAGGGGCGCAGGAGATACGCAGTATTTT
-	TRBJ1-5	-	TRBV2	CASSIQGNQPQHF	TGTGCCAGCAGTATTCAGGGAAATCAGCCCCAGCATTTT
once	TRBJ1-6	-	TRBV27	CASSLKGSNSPLHF	TGTGCCAGCAGTTTAAAGGGGAGTAATTCACCCCTCCACTTT
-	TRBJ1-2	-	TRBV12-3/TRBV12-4	CASSLVIRHGYTF	TGTGCCAGCAGTTTAGTGATTCGACATGGCTACACCTTC
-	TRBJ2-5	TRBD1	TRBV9	CASSRKTGGETQYF	TGTGCCAGCAGCCGTAAGACAGGGGGAGAGACCCAGTACTTC
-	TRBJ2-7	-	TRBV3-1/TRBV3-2	CASSHSEGGQYF	TGTGCCAGCAGCCATTCAGAGGGAGGGCAGTACTTC
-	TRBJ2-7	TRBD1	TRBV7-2	CASSSGQGSYEQYF	TGTGCCAGCAGCTCGGGACAGGGCTCCTACGAGCAGTACTTC
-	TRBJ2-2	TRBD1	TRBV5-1	CASSLKWTGDPGELFF	TGCGCCAGCAGCTTGAAGTGGACAGGGGATCCCGGGGAGCTGTTTTTT
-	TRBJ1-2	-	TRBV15	CATSRDMGMDGYTF	TGTGCCACCAGCAGAGATATGGGGATGGATGGCTACACCTTC
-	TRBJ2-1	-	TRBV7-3	CASSRGQSYNEQFF	TGTGCCAGCAGCCGCGGGCAGTCCTACAATGAGCAGTTCTTC
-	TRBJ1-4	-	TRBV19	CASSPRGEKLFF	TGTGCCAGTAGTCCTCGGGGGGAAAAACTGTTTTTT
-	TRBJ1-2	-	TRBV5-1	CASSPVRNSYGYTF	TGCGCCAGCAGCCCCGTACGAAATTCCTATGGCTACACCTTC
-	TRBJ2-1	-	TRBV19	CASSIRTKYNEQFF	TGTGCCAGTAGTATACGCACGAAGTACAATGAGCAGTTCTTC
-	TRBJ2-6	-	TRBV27	CASRSEGWGANVLTF	TGTGCCAGCAGATCAGAGGGGTGGGGGGCCAACGTCCTGACTTTC
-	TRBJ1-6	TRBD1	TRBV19	CASRVTGGFSPLHF	TGTGCCAGTAGAGTGACAGGGGGTTTTTCACCCCTCCACTTT
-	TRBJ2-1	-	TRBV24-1	CATSERGPRTTEQFF	TGTGCCACCAGCGAACGCGGGCCTCGGACTACTGAGCAGTTCTTC
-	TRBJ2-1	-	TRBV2	CASSDRTAEYYNEQFF	TGTGCCAGCAGCGATCGAACAGCGGAATATTACAATGAGCAGTTCTTC
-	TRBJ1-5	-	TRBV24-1	CATSDSNQPQHF	TGTGCCACCAGTGATAGCAATCAGCCCCAGCATTTT
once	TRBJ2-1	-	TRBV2	CASSVGRNEQFF	TGTGCCAGCAGTGTGGGTCGCAATGAGCAGTTCTTC
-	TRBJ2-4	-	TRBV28	CASSFRGTRGEWVQYF	TGTGCCAGCAGTTTCCGAGGGACCCGGGGAGAATGGGTTCAGTACTTC
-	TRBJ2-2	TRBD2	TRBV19	CASSGYSSGGATGELFF	TGTGCCAGTAGTGGATACTCTAGCGGGGGGGCCACCGGGGAGCTGTTTTTT
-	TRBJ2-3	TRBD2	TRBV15	CATSRGSGGASDTQYF	TGTGCCACCAGCAGAGGTAGCGGGGGGGCCTCAGATACGCAGTATTTT
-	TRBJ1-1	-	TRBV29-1	CSGRAGTEAFF	TGCAGCGGTCGGGCGGGGACTGAAGCTTTCTTT
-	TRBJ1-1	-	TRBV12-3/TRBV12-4	CASRYGQEAFF	TGTGCCAGCAGATACGGACAGGAAGCTTTCTTT
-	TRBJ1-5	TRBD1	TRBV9	CASSPSKGTGTLSDQPQHF	TGTGCCAGCAGCCCTTCAAAAGGGACAGGGACCCTAAGTGATCAGCCCCAGCATTTT
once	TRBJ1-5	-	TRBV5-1	CASSLGRGIEEPQHF	TGCGCCAGCAGCTTGGGCAGGGGAATTGAAGAGCCCCAGCATTTT
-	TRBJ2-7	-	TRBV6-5	CASSLLDPSYEQYF	TGTGCCAGCAGCCTCCTGGATCCTTCCTACGAGCAGTACTTC
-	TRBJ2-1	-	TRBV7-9	CASSPTTGRIDNEQFF	TGTGCCAGCAGCCCTACTACGGGGCGAATTGACAATGAGCAGTTCTTC
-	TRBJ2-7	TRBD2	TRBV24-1	CATSHPSGGGAYEQYF	TGTGCCACCAGTCATCCTAGCGGGGGGGGTGCCTACGAGCAGTACTTC
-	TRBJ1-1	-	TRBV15	CATSRDGGNTEAFF	TGTGCCACCAGCAGAGACGGGGGGAACACTGAAGCTTTCTTT
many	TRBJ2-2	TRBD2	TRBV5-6	CASSPPGGNTGELFF	TGTGCCAGCAGCCCGCCGGGGGGGAACACCGGGGAGCTGTTTTTT
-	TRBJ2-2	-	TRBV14	CASSLGQVGTLNTGELFF	TGTGCCAGCAGCCTAGGACAGGTCGGGACTCTGAACACCGGGGAGCTGTTTTTT